The next 15 T cell receptor beta chains were all read from a single sample in a study of blood T cell repertoires in COVID-19. TCRdb's copy holds only in-frame clones and misses some; the assay was immunoSEQ multiplex PCR. Here the sample spans 150,000 to 200,000 clones, approximately 91% being singletons. Sequencing was carried out using peripheral blood. Source of these receptors: a man in his late teens or twenties with acute or convalescent COVID-19.

The J gene is TRBJ1-5, the V gene TRBV5-1, with D hard to call. The V gene's germline CDR1 is SGHRS and CDR2 YFSETQ. V was cut by 3 bases and J by 7 bases, with 11 bases left in between. The CDR3 is 13 residues long. The CDR3 region is CASSSGLRQPQHF. The CDR3 DNA reads TGCGCCAGCAGCTCTGGTCTGAGACAGCCCCAGCATTTT.

The rearrangement links TRBV2 to TRBJ1-4; the D gene is possibly TRBD1 (5 bases). CDR3 length equals 14 residues. The V end lost 7 bases, the J end lost 5 bases, and 14 bases lay between the germline ends. Germline V gene lookup returns CDR1 SNHLY and CDR2 FYNNEI. The CDR3 DNA sequence: TGTGCCAGCACCCCGGGACGGGGGAATGAAAAACTGTTTTTT. Amino acids: CASTPGRGNEKLFF.

This clone was counted between two and nine times. The chain links TRBV7-6 to TRBJ2-1; 8 bases match TRBD2. The V and J ends lost 1 base and 3 bases, in that order; junction bases with no gene match: 14. The length of the CDR3 is 19 residues. Per germline, CDR1 SGHVS and CDR2 FNYEAQ. CDR3 bases: TGTGCCAGCAGCTTAGGGACTATCCGGCTAGCGGGCATCTACAATGAGCAGTTCTTC. Its protein product is CASSLGTIRLAGIYNEQFF.

The genes are TRBV9 and TRBJ2-2, with a possible D match to TRBD2 (5 bases). The V end was cut by 0 bases, the J end by 5 bases, with 11 bases between. From germline, CDR1 is SGDLS and CDR2 YYNGEE. The CDR3 contains 15 residues. The CDR3 nucleotides read TGTGCCAGCAGCGTAGGGAGCGGTGGGACCGGGGAGCTGTTTTTT. Translating gives CASSVGSGGTGELFF.

CDR3 sequence reads: CASTPDRGRYEQYF. The CDR3 coding sequence is TGTGCCAGCACTCCGGACAGGGGGCGGTACGAGCAGTACTTC. The chain recombines TRBV6-5 with TRBJ2-7, with TRBD1 identical over 11 bases. Trimming cost V 7 bases and J 4 bases; bases outside gene matches: 6. CDR3 length equals 14 residues. CDR1 MNHEY and CDR2 SVGAGI come from the germline V gene.

The V call is TRBV27, the J call TRBJ2-1, with 14 bases that match TRBD2. The CDR3 is 17 amino acids. CDR1 is MNHEY and CDR2 is SMNVEV in the germline V gene (reference sequence). Trimming cost V 5 bases and J 7 bases; bases outside gene matches: 10. Written as DNA, the CDR3 is TGTGCCAGCAGTCTCCGACTAGCGGGAGGGCCAATGAATGAGCAGTTCTTC. Translating it yields CASSLRLAGGPMNEQFF.

V usage is TRBV20-1 and J usage is TRBJ1-2; 8 nucleotides line up with TRBD1. The V gene end was trimmed by 3 bases and the J gene end by 0 bases; junction bases not matched to a gene: 6. Germline assignment: CDR1 DFQATT and CDR2 SNEGSKA (reference sequence). This CDR3 contains 15 residues. The CDR3 bases are TGCAGTGCTAGTCCCGGGACAGGCTCTAACTATGGCTACACCTTC. This encodes CSASPGTGSNYGYTF.

Within the sample, this clone is medium-sized. The chain joins TRBV4-2 to TRBJ2-4, with 7 bases identical to TRBD2. V was pared by 1 base and J by 0 bases, with 12 bases of the junction left unmatched. Germline CDR1 and CDR2: LGHNA and YNFKEQ. CDR3 length equals 19 residues. The CDR3 DNA is TGTGCCAGCAGCCAAGGGGAGGCTAGCGGATCGTTAGCCAAAAACATTCAGTACTTC. Translated: CASSQGEASGSLAKNIQYF.

This sequence joins TRBV9 and TRBJ1-2; D might be TRBD1 (5 bases). The germline V gene encodes CDR1 SGDLS and CDR2 YYNGEE. This CDR3 spans 16 amino acids. Trimming pared 4 bases from V and 4 bases from J, leaving 20 bases between. CDR3 sequence: CASSPMGLSPSYGYTF. The DNA for the CDR3 is TGTGCCAGCAGCCCTATGGGACTTTCCCCTAGCTATGGCTACACCTTC.

CDR3 amino acids: CASSGTGETQYF. CDR3 nucleotide sequence: TGTGCCAGCAGCGGGACAGGGGAGACCCAGTACTTC. The rearrangement links TRBV2 to TRBJ2-5; 9 bases align to TRBD1. Germline V gene sequence: CDR1 SNHLY, CDR2 FYNNEI. The junction had 1 base not matched to a gene; V was cut back by 6 bases and J by 5 bases. The CDR3 is 12 amino acids.

This chain uses TRBV30 with TRBJ1-2; TRBD1 agrees at 9 bases. Germline V lookup: CDR1 GTSNPN, CDR2 SVGIG (reference sequence). V gave up 6 bases and J gave up 5 bases; unmatched junction bases: 10. CDR3 length: 14 amino acids. In nucleotides, the CDR3 is TGTGCCTGCGCACCACAGGGGGCAGTTTATGGCTACACCTTC. It yields the protein CACAPQGAVYGYTF.

The chain is built from TRBV12-5 and TRBJ1-1; TRBD1 matches 7 bases. Looked up from germline, CDR1 is LGHNT and CDR2 is FRNRAP. V shed 6 bases, J shed 0 bases, and the junction held 7 bases outside the gene matches. The CDR3 has 15 amino acids. CDR3 protein: CASGRDSNLNTEAFF. The CDR3 nucleotides are TGTGCTAGTGGGAGGGACAGTAACTTGAACACTGAAGCTTTCTTT.

The chain couples TRBV7-9 to TRBJ2-3, with TRBD2 matching 10 bases. V lost 5 bases, J lost 6 bases, and 17 bases stayed unmatched. The CDR3 runs to 18 residues. Germline V gives CDR1 SEHNR, CDR2 FQNEAQ (reference sequence). CDR3 in DNA: TGTGCCAGCAGCCAGGGGCTGCTAGCGGGAGATGGGCCTGATACGCAGTATTTT. Residues: CASSQGLLAGDGPDTQYF.

The chain recombines TRBV5-1 with TRBJ2-2; 15 nucleotides match TRBD2. Trimming at V came to 1 base and at J to 6 bases, leaving 13 bases not matched to a gene. The CDR3 extends over 20 amino acids. The V gene's germline CDR1 is SGHRS and CDR2 YFSETQ. CDR3 in amino acids: CASSLLAPGTSGGSPGELFF. The CDR3 DNA sequence: TGCGCCAGCAGCTTGTTAGCCCCCGGGACTAGCGGGGGGAGTCCCGGGGAGCTGTTTTTT.

This chain joins TRBV7-6 and TRBJ1-1; D is perhaps TRBD1 (5 bases). The CDR3 sequence is 16 residues long. CDR1 is SGHVS and CDR2 is FNYEAQ in the germline V gene. V gave up 2 bases and J gave up 0 bases, with 13 bases separating them. The chain's CDR3 is CASSLTAGHMNTEAFF. CDR3 bases: TGTGCCAGCAGCTTAACCGCAGGGCACATGAACACTGAAGCTTTCTTT.